These 20 T cell receptor beta chains came from one sample sequenced in a study of blood T cell repertoires in COVID-19. Clones were read by immunoSEQ multiplex PCR, and TCRdb kept only the in-frame ones, dropping some. The repertoire holds roughly 310,000 clones, with roughly 90% as singletons. Sequenced sample: peripheral blood. The receptors here all came from a woman in her forties or fifties with active or convalescent COVID-19.

This chain uses TRBV7-2 with TRBJ2-7; 7 bases map to TRBD2. The trim removed 1 base at V and 0 bases at J, leaving 6 bases unmatched. The germline gives CDR1 SGHTA, CDR2 FQGNSA. This CDR3 has 16 residues. CDR3 protein: CASSLVGGSDSYEQYF. The CDR3 coding sequence is TGTGCCAGCAGCTTAGTCGGCGGGAGCGACTCCTACGAGCAGTACTTC.

The V call is TRBV7-2, the J call TRBJ1-1; D is unresolved. Germline CDR1 SGHTA, CDR2 FQGNSA. The CDR3 runs 12 residues. The V end lost 7 bases, the J end lost 4 bases, and 10 bases lay between the germline ends. The DNA of the CDR3 is TGTGCCAGCATCCGGGGTTTCACTGAAGCTTTCTTT. Translated, it gives CASIRGFTEAFF. Looking up the rest from reference TRBV7-2 and TRBJ1-1 gives the full variable domain: GAGVSQSPSNKVTEKGKDVELRCDPISGHTALYWYRQSLGQGLEFLIYFQGNSAPDKSGLPSDRFSAERTGGSVSTLTIQRTQQEDSAVYLCASIRGFTEAFFGQGTRLTVV.

This clone was recorded once. This rearrangement joins TRBV18 to TRBJ2-7, with 8 bases fitting TRBD1. The CDR3 length is 13 residues. In germline, CDR1 is KGHSH, CDR2 LQKENI. The ends lost 0 bases at V and 11 bases at J; junction bases unmatched: 6. CDR3 bases: TGTGCCAGCTCACCACCGCTCCAGGGGGCGAAGTACTTC. This translates into CASSPPLQGAKYF.

The chain uses TRBV18 and TRBJ2-1; D remains unclear. Trimming cost V 3 bases and J 8 bases, with 8 bases left between them. The CDR3 runs to 12 residues. CDR1 is KGHSH and CDR2 is LQKENI in the germline V gene. CDR3 amino acids: CASSPSADEQFF. The CDR3 DNA reads TGTGCCAGCTCACCGTCGGCGGATGAGCAGTTCTTC. Full variable domain (rest looked up from reference TRBV18 and TRBJ2-1): NAGVMQNPRHLVRRRGQEARLRCSPMKGHSHVYWYRQLPEEGLKFMVYLQKENIIDESGMPKERFSAEFPKEGPSILRIQQVVRGDSAAYFCASSPSADEQFFGPGTRLTVL.

A few counts support this clone. The rearrangement uses TRBV7-9 and TRBJ1-1; D is possibly TRBD1 (5 bases). The V end lost 6 bases, the J end lost 1 base, and 9 bases lay between the germline ends. The germline V gene encodes CDR1 SEHNR and CDR2 FQNEAQ (reference sequence). The CDR3 totals 13 residues. The CDR3 bases are TGTGCCAGCAGGGACACAGGGAACACTGAAGCTTTCTTT. This encodes CASRDTGNTEAFF. Full variable domain (missing parts from reference TRBV7-9 and TRBJ1-1): DTGVSQNPRHKITKRGQNVTFRCDPISEHNRLYWYRQTLGQGPEFLTYFQNEAQLEKSRLLSDRFSAERPKGSFSTLEIQRTEQGDSAMYLCASRDTGNTEAFFGQGTRLTVV.

The chain uses TRBV18 and TRBJ1-5; D perhaps matches TRBD1 (6 bases). This CDR3 contains 13 residues. Germline V gene sequence: CDR1 KGHSH, CDR2 LQKENI. Trimming removed 5 bases at V and 3 bases at J, with 8 bases between. For the CDR3, the DNA is TGTGCCAGCTCAACAGGGCTCAATCAGCCCCAGCATTTT. It encodes CASSTGLNQPQHF.

The rearrangement uses TRBV30 and TRBJ1-4, with D unclear. Germline V gene lookup returns CDR1 GTSNPN and CDR2 SVGIG (reference sequence). The CDR3 has 14 residues. The ends were cut back, 3 bases at V and 4 bases at J, with 12 bases in the middle. CDR3 sequence reads: CAWRRAPLNEKLFF. The DNA for the CDR3 is TGTGCCTGGAGGAGGGCACCACTTAATGAAAAACTGTTTTTT.

The rearrangement uses TRBV14 and TRBJ2-5, with TRBD2 matching 11 bases. V lost 4 bases to trimming and J lost 4 bases; unmatched junction nucleotides: 5. The CDR3 consists of 15 residues. Germline CDR1 reads SGHDN; CDR2 reads FVKESK. The CDR3 here is CASSLGLAVGETQYF. CDR3 nucleotide sequence: TGTGCCAGCAGCCTGGGACTAGCGGTGGGAGAGACCCAGTACTTC.

This clone was found once. V and J are TRBV30 and TRBJ2-7, with TRBD1 matching over 8 bases. This CDR3 comprises 14 residues. Unmatched junction bases numbered 8, after V lost 1 base and J lost 6 bases. Germline assignment: CDR1 GTSNPN and CDR2 SVGIG (reference sequence). CDR3 sequence: CAWSGDRQRGEQYF. The CDR3 DNA reads as TGTGCCTGGAGTGGGGACAGGCAGAGGGGCGAGCAGTACTTC.

V gene TRBV7-3 combines with J gene TRBJ1-1, with TRBD1 matching 9 bases. The CDR3 runs to 12 residues. Germline V gene data show CDR1 as SGHTA and CDR2 as FQGTGA. V was pared by 5 bases and J by 11 bases, with 6 bases of the junction left unmatched. CDR3 DNA: TGTGCCAGCAGCATACAGGGGGCTGCTGCTTTCTTT. Protein product: CASSIQGAAAFF. Complete variable domain (other parts from reference TRBV7-3 and TRBJ1-1): GAGVSQTPSNKVTEKGKYVELRCDPISGHTALYWYRQSLGQGPEFLIYFQGTGAADDSGLPNDRFFAVRPEGSVSTLKIQRTERGDSAVYLCASSIQGAAAFFGQGTRLTVV.

CDR3 residues: CASSETGTALNRDEQYF. The CDR3 nucleotides read TGTGCCAGCAGTGAAACCGGGACAGCCCTTAATCGGGACGAGCAGTACTTC. The rearrangement uses TRBV28 and TRBJ2-7; 7 positions match TRBD1. The V segment lost 5 bases and the J segment 5 bases; nucleotides outside the gene matches: 18. This CDR3 has 17 amino acids. The germline CDR1 and CDR2 sequences are MDHEN and SYDVKM.

This clone has only one observation. The chain couples TRBV7-8 to TRBJ2-3; D may be TRBD1 (6 bases). The CDR3 is 13 residues long. The germline V gene encodes CDR1 SGHVS and CDR2 FQNEAQ. V was trimmed by 5 bases and J by 6 bases, leaving 12 bases between them. The CDR3 spells CASSVLTGDTQYF. CDR3 sequence (DNA): TGTGCCAGCAGCGTTCTTACAGGGGATACGCAGTATTTT.

This rearrangement joins TRBV25-1 to TRBJ2-1, with D possibly matching TRBD2 (6 bases). This CDR3 has 13 residues. Germline values: CDR1 MGHDK, CDR2 SYGVNS. V lost 7 bases and J 12 bases, leaving 19 bases between the germline ends. CDR3 sequence reads: CASNEGGGRGQFF. CDR3 bases: TGTGCCAGCAATGAGGGAGGTGGTCGGGGGCAGTTCTTC. The entire variable domain, with the rest obtained from reference TRBV25-1 and TRBJ2-1, is as follows: EADIYQTPRYLVIGTGKKITLECSQTMGHDKMYWYQQDPGMELHLIHYSYGVNSTEKGDLSSESTVSRIRTEHFPLTLESARPSHTSQYLCASNEGGGRGQFFGPGTRLTVL.

J is TRBJ1-1 and V is TRBV18; 7 bases are shared with TRBD1. The germline V gene encodes CDR1 KGHSH and CDR2 LQKENI. This CDR3 is built from 13 residues. V lost 4 bases, J lost 3 bases, and 2 bases stayed unmatched. Here the CDR3 reads CASSQDRHTEAFF. For the CDR3, the DNA is TGTGCCAGCTCACAGGACAGGCACACTGAAGCTTTCTTT.

J is TRBJ2-7 and V is TRBV6-6, with D unclear. The CDR3 has 14 residues. Germline loops: CDR1 MNHNY, CDR2 SVGAGI (reference sequence). Deletions cut 2 bases from V and 6 bases from J, with 14 bases between. The CDR3 reads CASSYAQVWSEQYF. The CDR3, as DNA: TGTGCCAGCAGTTACGCCCAGGTTTGGTCCGAGCAGTACTTC.

The chain employs TRBV11-2 and TRBJ2-7; D is possibly TRBD1 (6 bases). V gave up 7 bases and J gave up 2 bases, with 15 bases separating them. CDR3 length: 14 residues. Looked up from germline, CDR1 is SGHAT and CDR2 is FQNNGV. DNA of the CDR3: TGTGCCAGCACCAAAACCAGGGGTACCTACGAGCAGTACTTC. This gives the protein CASTKTRGTYEQYF.

The gene calls are TRBV3-1 (or the pseudogene TRBV3-2) and TRBJ2-1, with D perhaps TRBD2 (6 bases). V dropped 2 bases and J dropped 11 bases, with 16 bases sitting between them. The CDR3 covers 14 residues. Germline V gene sequence: CDR1 LGHDT, CDR2 YNNKEL (reference sequence). The CDR3 DNA reads as TGTGCCAGCAGCCAAAACACCGAGGGACTGAAGCAGTTCTTC. It yields the protein CASSQNTEGLKQFF.

The chain combines TRBV27 with TRBJ1-5, with D perhaps matching TRBD1 (6 bases). Germline V gene lookup returns CDR1 MNHEY and CDR2 SMNVEV (reference sequence). The CDR3 runs 14 residues. The V end was cut by 6 bases, the J end by 3 bases, with 12 bases between. The DNA of the CDR3 is TGTGCCAGCAGGCCCGGGACAAACAATCAGCCCCAGCATTTT. The encoded protein is CASRPGTNNQPQHF.

J is TRBJ2-7 and V is TRBV6-5, with D perhaps TRBD1 (6 bases). There are 14 residues in the CDR3. V was cut by 5 bases and J by 2 bases, with 13 bases left in between. Germline CDR1 is MNHEY and CDR2 is SVGAGI. CDR3 in amino acids: CASSKKTGPYEQYF. CDR3 in DNA: TGTGCCAGCAGTAAAAAGACAGGTCCCTACGAGCAGTACTTC.

The chain links TRBV7-2 to TRBJ2-7; 12 bases align to TRBD2. Germline V gives CDR1 SGHTA, CDR2 FQGNSA. Unmatched junction bases numbered 6, after V lost 5 bases and J lost 1 base. The CDR3 length is 16 residues. CDR3 nucleotides: TGTGCCAGCAGCGCGGGGACTAGCGGGTTGTCCTACGAGCAGTACTTC. Translating gives CASSAGTSGLSYEQYF.